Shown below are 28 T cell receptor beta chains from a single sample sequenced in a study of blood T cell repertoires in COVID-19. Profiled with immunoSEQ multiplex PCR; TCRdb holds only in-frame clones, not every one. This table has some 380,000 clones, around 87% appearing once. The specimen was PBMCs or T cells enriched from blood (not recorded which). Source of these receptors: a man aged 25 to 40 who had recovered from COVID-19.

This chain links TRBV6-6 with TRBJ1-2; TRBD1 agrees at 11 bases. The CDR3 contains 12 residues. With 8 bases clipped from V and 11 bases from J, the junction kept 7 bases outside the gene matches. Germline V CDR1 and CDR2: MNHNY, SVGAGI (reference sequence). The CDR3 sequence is CASSGDRGFYTF. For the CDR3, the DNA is TGTGCCAGCTCCGGGGACAGGGGGTTTTACACCTTC.

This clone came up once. CDR3 loop: CASSQDLAENYGYTF. CDR3 in DNA: TGCGCCAGCAGCCAAGACCTAGCAGAAAACTATGGCTACACCTTC. The chain recombines TRBV4-3 with TRBJ1-2; D call uncertain. CDR1 and CDR2 (germline): LGHNA, YSLEER. This CDR3 contains 15 residues. The ends were cut back, 0 bases at V and 2 bases at J, with 10 bases in the middle.

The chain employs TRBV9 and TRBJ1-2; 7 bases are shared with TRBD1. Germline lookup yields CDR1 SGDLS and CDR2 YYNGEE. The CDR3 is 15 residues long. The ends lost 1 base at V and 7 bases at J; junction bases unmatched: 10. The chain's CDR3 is CASSVTNRGWSGYTF. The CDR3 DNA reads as TGTGCCAGCAGCGTAACAAACAGGGGTTGGAGTGGCTACACCTTC.

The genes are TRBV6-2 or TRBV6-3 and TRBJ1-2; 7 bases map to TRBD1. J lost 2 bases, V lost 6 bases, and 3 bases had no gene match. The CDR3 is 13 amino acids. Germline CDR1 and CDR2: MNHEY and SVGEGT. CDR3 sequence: CASSQQGNYGYTF. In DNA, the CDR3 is TGTGCCAGCAGCCAACAGGGGAACTATGGCTACACCTTC.

CDR3 residues: CASSLVPGNTIYF. In DNA, the CDR3 is TGTGCCAGCAGCTTAGTTCCAGGAAACACCATATATTTT. This chain joins TRBV7-8 and TRBJ1-3; D is unclear. V gave up 1 base and J gave up 4 bases, with 5 bases separating them. Germline V gene sequence: CDR1 SGHVS, CDR2 FQNEAQ. The CDR3 extends over 13 amino acids.

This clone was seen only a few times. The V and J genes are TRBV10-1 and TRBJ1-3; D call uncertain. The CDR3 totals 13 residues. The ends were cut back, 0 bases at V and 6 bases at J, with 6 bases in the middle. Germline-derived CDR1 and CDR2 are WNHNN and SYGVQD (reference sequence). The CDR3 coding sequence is TGCGCCAGCAGTGAGTCCGGGATAAACACCATATATTTT. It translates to CASSESGINTIYF.

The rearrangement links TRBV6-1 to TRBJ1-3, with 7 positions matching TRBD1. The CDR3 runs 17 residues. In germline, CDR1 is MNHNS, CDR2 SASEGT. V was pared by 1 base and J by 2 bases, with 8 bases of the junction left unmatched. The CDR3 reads CASSEGNRGQPGNTIYF. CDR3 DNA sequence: TGTGCCAGCAGTGAAGGCAACAGGGGTCAACCTGGAAACACCATATATTTT.

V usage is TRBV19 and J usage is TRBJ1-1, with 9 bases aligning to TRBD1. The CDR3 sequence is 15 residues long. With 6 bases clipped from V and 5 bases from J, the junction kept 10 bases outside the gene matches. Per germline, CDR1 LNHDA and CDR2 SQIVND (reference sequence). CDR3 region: CASRLNRGLMTEAFF. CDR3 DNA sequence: TGTGCCAGTAGATTAAACAGGGGGCTTATGACTGAAGCTTTCTTT. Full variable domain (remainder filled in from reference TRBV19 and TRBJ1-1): DGGITQSPKYLFRKEGQNVTLSCEQNLNHDAMYWYRQDPGQGLRLIYYSQIVNDFQKGDIAEGYSVSREKKESFPLTVTSAQKNPTAFYLCASRLNRGLMTEAFFGQGTRLTVV.

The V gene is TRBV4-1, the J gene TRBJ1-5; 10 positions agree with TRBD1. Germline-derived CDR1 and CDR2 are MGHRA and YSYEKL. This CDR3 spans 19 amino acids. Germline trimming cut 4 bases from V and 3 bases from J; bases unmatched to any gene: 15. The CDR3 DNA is TGCGCCAGCAGCCCTCTATCAGTCGCCGGGACAGGGGACAATCAGCCCCAGCATTTT. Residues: CASSPLSVAGTGDNQPQHF.

CDR3 sequence (DNA): TGTGCCAGCAGCGCGCCGGGACAGGGTAATCAGCCCCAGCATTTT. It codes for CASSAPGQGNQPQHF. This chain uses TRBV9 with TRBJ1-5; 9 bases fit TRBD1. This CDR3 comprises 15 residues. Germline CDR1 and CDR2: SGDLS and YYNGEE. Trimming cost V 3 bases and J 4 bases; bases outside gene matches: 5.

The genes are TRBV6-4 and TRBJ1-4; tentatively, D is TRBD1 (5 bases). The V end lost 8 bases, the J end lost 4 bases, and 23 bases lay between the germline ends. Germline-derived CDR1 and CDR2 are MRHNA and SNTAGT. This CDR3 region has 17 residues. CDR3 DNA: TGTGCCAGCTACGGAAGATGTCAGGGTTTCGGTAATGAAAAACTGTTTTTT. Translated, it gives CASYGRCQGFGNEKLFF.

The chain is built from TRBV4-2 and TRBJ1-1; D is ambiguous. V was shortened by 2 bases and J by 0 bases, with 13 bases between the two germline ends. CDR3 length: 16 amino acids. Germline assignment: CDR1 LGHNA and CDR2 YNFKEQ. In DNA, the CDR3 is TGTGCCAGCAGCCAACCGATGGTAGTCATGAACACTGAAGCTTTCTTT. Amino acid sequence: CASSQPMVVMNTEAFF.

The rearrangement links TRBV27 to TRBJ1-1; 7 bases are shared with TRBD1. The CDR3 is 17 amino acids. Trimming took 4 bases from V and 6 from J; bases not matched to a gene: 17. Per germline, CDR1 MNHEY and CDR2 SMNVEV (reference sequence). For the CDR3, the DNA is TGTGCCAGCAGTTCGCGAACCGGGACAGCGGTCTTGGCTGAAGCTTTCTTT. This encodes CASSSRTGTAVLAEAFF.

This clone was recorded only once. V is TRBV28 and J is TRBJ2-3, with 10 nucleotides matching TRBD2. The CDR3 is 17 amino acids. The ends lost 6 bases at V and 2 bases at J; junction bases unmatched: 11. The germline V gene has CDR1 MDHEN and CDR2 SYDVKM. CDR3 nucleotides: TGTGCCAGCAGCAACCCTATCGGACTAGCGGACACAGATACGCAGTATTTT. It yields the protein CASSNPIGLADTDTQYF.

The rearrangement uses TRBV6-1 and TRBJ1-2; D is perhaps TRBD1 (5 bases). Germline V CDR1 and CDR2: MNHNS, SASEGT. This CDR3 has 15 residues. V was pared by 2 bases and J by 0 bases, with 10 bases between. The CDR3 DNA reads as TGTGCCAGCAGTGAATGGGGGGGGGCTAACTATGGCTACACCTTC. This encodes CASSEWGGANYGYTF.

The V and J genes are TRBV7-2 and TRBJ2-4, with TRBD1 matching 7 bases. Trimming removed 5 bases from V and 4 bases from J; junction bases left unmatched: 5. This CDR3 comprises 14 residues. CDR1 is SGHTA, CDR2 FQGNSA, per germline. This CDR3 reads CASSPWGQKNIQYF. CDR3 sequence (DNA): TGTGCCAGCAGCCCCTGGGGACAGAAAAACATTCAGTACTTC.

This CDR3 reads CASGSSRNTEAFF. CDR3 bases: TGTGCTAGTGGTTCCTCGAGGAACACTGAAGCTTTCTTT. The V and J genes are TRBV12-5 and TRBJ1-1; D is unclear. Germline V gene lookup returns CDR1 LGHNT and CDR2 FRNRAP. CDR3 length: 13 amino acids. V was pared by 4 bases and J by 1 base, with 7 bases between. Full variable domain (rest looked up from reference TRBV12-5 and TRBJ1-1): DARVTQTPRHKVTEMGQEVTMRCQPILGHNTVFWYRQTMMQGLELLAYFRNRAPLDDSGMPKDRFSAEMPDATLATLKIQPSEPRDSAVYFCASGSSRNTEAFFGQGTRLTVV.

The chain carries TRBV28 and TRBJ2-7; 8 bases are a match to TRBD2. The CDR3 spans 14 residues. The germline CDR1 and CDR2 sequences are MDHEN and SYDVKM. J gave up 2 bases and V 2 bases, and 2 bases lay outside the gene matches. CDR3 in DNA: TGTGCCAGCAGTTTACGCGGGGGGACCTACGAGCAGTACTTC. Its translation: CASSLRGGTYEQYF. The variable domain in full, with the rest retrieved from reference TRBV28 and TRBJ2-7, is DVKVTQSSRYLVKRTGEKVFLECVQDMDHENMFWYRQDPGLGLRLIYFSYDVKMKEKGDIPEGYSVSREKKERFSLILESASTNQTSMYLCASSLRGGTYEQYFGPGTRLTVT.

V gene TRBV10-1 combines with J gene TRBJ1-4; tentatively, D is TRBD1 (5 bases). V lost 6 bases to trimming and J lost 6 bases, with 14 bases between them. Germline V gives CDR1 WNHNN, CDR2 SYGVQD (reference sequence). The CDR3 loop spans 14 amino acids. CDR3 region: CASRWAGLYEKLFF. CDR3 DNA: TGCGCCAGCAGATGGGCAGGGTTATATGAAAAACTGTTTTTT.

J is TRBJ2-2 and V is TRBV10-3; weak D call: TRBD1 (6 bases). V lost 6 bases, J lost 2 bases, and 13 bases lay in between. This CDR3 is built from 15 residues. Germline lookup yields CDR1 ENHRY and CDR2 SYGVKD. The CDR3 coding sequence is TGTGCCATCAGCAGGCAGGGGCCTAACACCGGGGAGCTGTTTTTT. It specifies CAISRQGPNTGELFF.

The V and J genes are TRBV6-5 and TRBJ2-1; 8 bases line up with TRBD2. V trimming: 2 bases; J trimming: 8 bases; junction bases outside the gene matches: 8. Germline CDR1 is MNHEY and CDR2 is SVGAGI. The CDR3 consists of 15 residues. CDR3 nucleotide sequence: TGTGCCAGCAGTTACGAACCGGGACTAGTCGATGAGCAGTTCTTC. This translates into CASSYEPGLVDEQFF.

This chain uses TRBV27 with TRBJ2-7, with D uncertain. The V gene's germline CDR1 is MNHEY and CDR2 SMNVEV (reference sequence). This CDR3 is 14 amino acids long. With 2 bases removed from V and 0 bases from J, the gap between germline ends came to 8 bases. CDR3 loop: CASSLAASSYEQYF. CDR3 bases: TGTGCCAGCAGTTTAGCGGCGAGCTCCTACGAGCAGTACTTC.

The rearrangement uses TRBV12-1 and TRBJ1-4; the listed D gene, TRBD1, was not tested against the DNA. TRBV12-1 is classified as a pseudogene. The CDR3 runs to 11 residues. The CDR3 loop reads CASKDRRDLFF. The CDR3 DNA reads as TGTGCCAGCAAGGACAGAAGAGATCTGTTTTTT.

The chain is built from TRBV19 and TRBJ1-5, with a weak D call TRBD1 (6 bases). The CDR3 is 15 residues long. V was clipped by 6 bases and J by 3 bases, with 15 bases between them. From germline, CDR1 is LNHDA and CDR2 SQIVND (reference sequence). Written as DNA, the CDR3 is TGTGCCAGTAGGCCTGGGGGACAAGTCAATCAGCCCCAGCATTTT. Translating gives CASRPGGQVNQPQHF.

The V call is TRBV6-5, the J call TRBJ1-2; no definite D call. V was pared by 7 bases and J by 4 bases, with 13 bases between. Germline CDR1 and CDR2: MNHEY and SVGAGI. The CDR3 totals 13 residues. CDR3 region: CASTERQLYGYTF. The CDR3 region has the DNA TGTGCCAGCACCGAGCGGCAGCTCTATGGCTACACCTTC.

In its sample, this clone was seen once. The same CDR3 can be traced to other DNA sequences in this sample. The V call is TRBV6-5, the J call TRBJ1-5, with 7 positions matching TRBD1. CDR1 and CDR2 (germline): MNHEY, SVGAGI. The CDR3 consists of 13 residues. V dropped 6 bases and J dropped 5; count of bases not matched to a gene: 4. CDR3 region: CASRRQGDQPQHF. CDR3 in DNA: TGTGCCAGCAGGAGACAGGGTGATCAGCCCCAGCATTTT.

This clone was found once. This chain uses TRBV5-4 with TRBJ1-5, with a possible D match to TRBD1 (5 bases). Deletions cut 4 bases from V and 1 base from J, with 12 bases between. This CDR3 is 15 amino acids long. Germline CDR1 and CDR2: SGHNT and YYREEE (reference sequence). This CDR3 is CASSRGSGSNQPQHF. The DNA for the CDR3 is TGTGCCAGCAGCCGGGGGTCGGGGAGCAATCAGCCCCAGCATTTT.

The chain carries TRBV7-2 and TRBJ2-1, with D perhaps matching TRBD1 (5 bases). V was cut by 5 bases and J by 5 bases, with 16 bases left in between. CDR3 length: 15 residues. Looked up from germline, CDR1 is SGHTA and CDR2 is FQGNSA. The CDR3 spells CASSTQGTFHNEQFF. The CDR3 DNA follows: TGTGCCAGCAGCACCCAGGGCACTTTCCACAATGAGCAGTTCTTC.